A selection of T cell receptor beta chains follows, all from one sample in a study of T cell responses to AZD1222 COVID-19 vaccine. Sequencing used immunoSEQ multiplex PCR; TCRdb keeps in-frame clones, though not all of them. The sample lists 90,000 to 120,000 clones, about 90% occurring once. The material was peripheral blood, obtained on day 0 of AZD1222 vaccination. These receptors all come from an adult in good health. The CDR3 runs from the conserved cysteine through the conserved F or W. A D gene is named only where the DNA matches it firmly. Size is omitted from some rows. Given values are once, few, many or a class for expanded clones.

TRBD1,.,TRBJ1-4,TRBV7-9,CASSFKKGGGYGYEKLFF,TGTGCCAGCTCCTTCAAAAAAGGGGGCGGGTACGGGTATGAAAAACTGTTTTTT
.,few,TRBJ1-2,TRBV6-5,CASSYSRGGLYGYTF,TGTGCCAGCAGTTACTCCAGGGGTGGTCTGTATGGCTACACCTTC
TRBD1,.,TRBJ2-3,TRBV2,CASKGARTDTQYF,TGTGCCAGCAAGGGGGCGCGCACAGATACGCAGTATTTT
.,once,TRBJ1-1,TRBV7-2,CASSFRTEAFF,TGTGCCAGCAGCTTCCGAACTGAAGCTTTCTTT
TRBD2,.,TRBJ2-3,TRBV7-8,CASSLLAGGTDTQYF,TGTGCCAGCAGCTTACTAGCGGGGGGCACAGATACGCAGTATTTT
.,.,TRBJ2-1,TRBV5-4,CASVRGGDYNEQFF,TGTGCCAGTGTACGGGGCGGGGACTACAATGAGCAGTTCTTC
.,.,TRBJ1-2,TRBV27,CASSLGGPYGYTF,TGTGCCAGCAGTTTGGGAGGCCCCTATGGCTACACCTTC
TRBD1,.,TRBJ1-6,TRBV6-5,CASRSAQGENSPLHF,TGTGCCAGCAGAAGCGCACAGGGGGAAAATTCACCCCTCCACTTT
.,.,TRBJ1-5,TRBV10-3,CATDVGGNQPQHF,TGTGCCACCGATGTGGGAGGCAATCAGCCCCAGCATTTT
.,.,TRBJ1-1,TRBV2,CASRSTGPDTEAFF,TGTGCCAGCAGGAGTACAGGCCCTGACACTGAAGCTTTCTTT
.,few,TRBJ1-6,TRBV23-1,CASSQSRTLQPSYNSPLHF,TGCGCCAGCAGTCAATCGAGGACGCTCCAGCCCTCCTATAATTCACCCCTCCACTTT
TRBD2,few,TRBJ2-2,TRBV6-4,CASSPSSGGHHTGELFF,TGTGCCAGCAGTCCGTCTAGCGGGGGGCATCACACCGGGGAGCTGTTTTTT
.,.,TRBJ1-2,TRBV19,CASSSRRAHGYTF,TGTGCCAGTAGTAGTCGTAGGGCCCATGGCTACACCTTC
.,.,TRBJ2-5,TRBV7-2,CASSFNGVPGETQYF,TGTGCCAGCAGCTTCAACGGTGTCCCGGGAGAGACCCAGTACTTC
TRBD1,.,TRBJ1-3,TRBV12-5,CASGKGQGSGNTIYF,TGTGCTAGTGGTAAGGGACAGGGGTCTGGAAACACCATATATTTT
.,.,TRBJ2-1,TRBV6-5,CASSYFGTGHNEQFF,TGTGCCAGCAGTTACTTTGGGACCGGGCACAATGAGCAGTTCTTC
.,.,TRBJ2-1,TRBV10-1,CASSEGYNEQFF,TGCGCCAGCAGTGAAGGGTACAATGAGCAGTTCTTC
.,.,TRBJ2-1,TRBV21-1,CASSNSIVRGDNEQFF,TGTGCCAGCAGCAATAGTATAGTCCGGGGGGACAATGAGCAGTTCTTC
.,once,TRBJ2-7,TRBV6-1,CASSDPVSYEQYF,TGTGCCAGCAGTGACCCCGTCTCCTACGAGCAGTACTTC
.,.,TRBJ2-2,TRBV27,CASSLWGVYTGELFF,TGTGCCAGCAGTTTATGGGGGGTCTACACCGGGGAGCTGTTTTTT
TRBD1,once,TRBJ1-6,TRBV6-5,CASILDRVNSPLHF,TGTGCCAGCATCTTGGACAGGGTGAATTCACCCCTCCACTTT
TRBD2,.,TRBJ2-1,TRBV7-2,CASSPYALAGSYNEQFF,TGTGCCAGCAGCCCGTATGCTCTAGCGGGGTCCTACAATGAGCAGTTCTTC
.,.,TRBJ1-6,TRBV9,CASSVGPVWSYNSPLHF,TGTGCCAGCAGCGTAGGCCCGGTTTGGTCCTATAATTCACCCCTCCACTTT
.,.,TRBJ1-1,TRBV12-3/TRBV12-4,CASSWMGDTEAFF,TGTGCCAGCAGTTGGATGGGGGACACTGAAGCTTTCTTT
.,.,TRBJ2-3,TRBV29-1,CSVSGSTDTQYF,TGCAGCGTTAGTGGGAGCACAGATACGCAGTATTTT
.,.,TRBJ2-1,TRBV7-3,CASSFRRNNEQFF,TGTGCCAGCAGCTTTCGCAGGAACAATGAGCAGTTCTTC
.,.,TRBJ2-7,TRBV9,CASSDRDANYEQYF,TGTGCCAGCAGCGACCGGGACGCCAACTACGAGCAGTACTTC
.,.,TRBJ2-5,TRBV7-9,CASSSSGRETQYF,TGTGCCAGCAGCTCCAGTGGGCGAGAGACCCAGTACTTC
TRBD1,once,TRBJ1-3,TRBV15,CATSRDPGWTGRNTIYF,TGTGCCACCAGCAGAGATCCGGGCTGGACAGGGAGAAACACCATATATTTT